This T cell receptor (beta chain) was identified in a study of immune evolution from preneoplasia to lung adenocarcinoma. In this sample, this clone turned up a few times. Repertoires were generated with immunoSEQ multiplex PCR, while TCRdb's copy carries only in-frame clones and drops some. The repertoire has 25,000 to 30,000 clones, 74% of them found once; the top ten carry roughly 5.7%. Germline V gene lookup returns CDR1 GTSNPN and CDR2 SVGIG (reference sequence). Losses at the gene ends were 0 bases for V and 0 bases for J; bases not matched to a gene: 4. The CDR3 is 15 residues long. The origin of this receptor is a person in their sixties with invasive lung adenocarcinoma. Some clones in this sample may be carry-over from other donors' samples. The V call is TRBV30, the J call TRBJ2-5; 7 bases align to TRBD2. The source material was FFPE invasive lung adenocarcinoma tissue. The CDR3 sequence is CAWSVGGGYQETQYF. Written as DNA, the CDR3 is TGTGCCTGGAGTGTGGGGGGAGGGTACCAAGAGACCCAGTACTTC.